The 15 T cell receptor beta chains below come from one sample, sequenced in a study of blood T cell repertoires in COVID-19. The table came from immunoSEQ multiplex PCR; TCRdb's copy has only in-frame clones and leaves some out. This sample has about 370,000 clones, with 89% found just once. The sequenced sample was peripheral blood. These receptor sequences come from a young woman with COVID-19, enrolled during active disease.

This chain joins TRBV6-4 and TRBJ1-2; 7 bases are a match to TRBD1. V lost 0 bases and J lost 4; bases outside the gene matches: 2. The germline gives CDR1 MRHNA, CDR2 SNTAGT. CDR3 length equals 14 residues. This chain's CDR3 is CASSDSQGTYGYTF. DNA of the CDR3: TGTGCCAGCAGTGACTCACAGGGGACCTATGGCTACACCTTC.

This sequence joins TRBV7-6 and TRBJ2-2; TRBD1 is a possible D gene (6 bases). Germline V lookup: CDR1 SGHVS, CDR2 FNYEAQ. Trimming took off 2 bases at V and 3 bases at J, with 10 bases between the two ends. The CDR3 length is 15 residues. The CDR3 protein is CASSLSGVDTGELFF. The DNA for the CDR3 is TGTGCCAGCAGCTTATCAGGGGTTGACACCGGGGAGCTGTTTTTT.

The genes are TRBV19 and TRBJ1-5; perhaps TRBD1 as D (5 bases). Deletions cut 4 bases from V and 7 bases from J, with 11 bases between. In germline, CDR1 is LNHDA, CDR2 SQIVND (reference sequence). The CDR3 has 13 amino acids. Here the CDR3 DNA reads TGTGCCAGTAGTACGGGGGATGGACAGCCCCAGCATTTT. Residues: CASSTGDGQPQHF.

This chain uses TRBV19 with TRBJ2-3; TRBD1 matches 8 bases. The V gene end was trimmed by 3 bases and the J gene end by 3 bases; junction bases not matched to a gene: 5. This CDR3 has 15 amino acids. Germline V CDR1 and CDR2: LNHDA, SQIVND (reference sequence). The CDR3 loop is CASSIPGGFTDTQYF. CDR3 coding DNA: TGTGCCAGTAGTATTCCAGGGGGCTTTACAGATACGCAGTATTTT.

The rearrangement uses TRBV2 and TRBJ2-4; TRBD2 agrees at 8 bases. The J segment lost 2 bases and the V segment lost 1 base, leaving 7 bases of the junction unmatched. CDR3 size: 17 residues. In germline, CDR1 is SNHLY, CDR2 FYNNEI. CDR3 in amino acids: CASSEVGGGGPKNIQYF. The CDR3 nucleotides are TGTGCCAGCAGTGAAGTTGGTGGCGGGGGGCCCAAAAACATTCAGTACTTC.

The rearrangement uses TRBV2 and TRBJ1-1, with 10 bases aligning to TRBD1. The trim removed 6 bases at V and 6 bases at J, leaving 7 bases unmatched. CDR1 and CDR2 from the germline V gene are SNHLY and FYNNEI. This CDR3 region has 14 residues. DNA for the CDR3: TGTGCCAGCAGGGGGGACAGGGGTTTTGCTGAAGCTTTCTTT. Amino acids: CASRGDRGFAEAFF.

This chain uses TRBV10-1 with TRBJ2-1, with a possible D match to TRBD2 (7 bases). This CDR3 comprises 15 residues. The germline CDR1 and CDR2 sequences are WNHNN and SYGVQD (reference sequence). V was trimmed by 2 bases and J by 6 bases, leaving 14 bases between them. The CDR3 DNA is TGCGCCAGCAGTGAGCGGGGGGCTGGGATCAATGAGCAGTTCTTC. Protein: CASSERGAGINEQFF.

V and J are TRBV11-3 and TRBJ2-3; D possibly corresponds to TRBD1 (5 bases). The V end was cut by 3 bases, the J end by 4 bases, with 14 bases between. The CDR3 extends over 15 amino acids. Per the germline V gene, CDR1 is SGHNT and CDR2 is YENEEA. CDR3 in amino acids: CASSLKAQGPDTQYF. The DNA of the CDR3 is TGTGCCAGCAGCTTGAAAGCGCAGGGCCCAGATACGCAGTATTTT.

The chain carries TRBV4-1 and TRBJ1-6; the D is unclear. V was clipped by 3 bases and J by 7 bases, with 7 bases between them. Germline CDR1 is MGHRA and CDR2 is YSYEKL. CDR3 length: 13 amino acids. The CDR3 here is CASSQASNSPLHF. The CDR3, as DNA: TGCGCCAGCAGCCAGGCCTCAAATTCACCCCTCCACTTT.

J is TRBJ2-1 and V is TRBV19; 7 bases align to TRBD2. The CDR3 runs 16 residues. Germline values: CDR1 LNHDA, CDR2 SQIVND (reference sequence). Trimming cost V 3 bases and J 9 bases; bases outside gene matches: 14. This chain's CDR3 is CASSIMSTSSSGEQFF. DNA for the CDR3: TGTGCCAGTAGTATCATGTCGACTAGCTCTTCCGGTGAGCAGTTCTTC.

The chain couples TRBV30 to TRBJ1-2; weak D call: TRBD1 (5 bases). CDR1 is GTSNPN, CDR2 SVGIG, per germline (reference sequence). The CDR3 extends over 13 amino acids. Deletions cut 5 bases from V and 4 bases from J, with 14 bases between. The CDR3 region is CAWETVTFYGYTF. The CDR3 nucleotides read TGTGCCTGGGAGACAGTTACTTTCTATGGCTACACCTTC.

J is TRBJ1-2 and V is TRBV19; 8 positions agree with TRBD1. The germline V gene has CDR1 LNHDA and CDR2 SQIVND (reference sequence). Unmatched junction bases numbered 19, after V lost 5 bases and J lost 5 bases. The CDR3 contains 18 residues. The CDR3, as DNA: TGTGCCAGTAGTCTCCGTCGACAGGGGCCTCCCCCCCATTATGGCTACACCTTC. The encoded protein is CASSLRRQGPPPHYGYTF. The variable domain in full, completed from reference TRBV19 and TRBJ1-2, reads DGGITQSPKYLFRKEGQNVTLSCEQNLNHDAMYWYRQDPGQGLRLIYYSQIVNDFQKGDIAEGYSVSREKKESFPLTVTSAQKNPTAFYLCASSLRRQGPPPHYGYTFGSGTRLTVV.

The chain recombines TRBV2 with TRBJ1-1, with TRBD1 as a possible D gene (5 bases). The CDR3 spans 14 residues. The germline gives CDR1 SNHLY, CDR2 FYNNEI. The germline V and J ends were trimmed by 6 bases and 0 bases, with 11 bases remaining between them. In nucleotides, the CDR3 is TGTGCCAGCAGAACCGACAGATTGAACACTGAAGCTTTCTTT. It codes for CASRTDRLNTEAFF.

CDR3 sequence: CASSLDRGLKLHTGELFF. CDR3 in DNA: TGTGCCAGCAGCCTGGACAGGGGGCTCAAACTGCACACCGGGGAGCTGTTTTTT. V usage is TRBV7-9 and J usage is TRBJ2-2; 11 positions match TRBD1. With 5 bases clipped from V and 3 bases from J, the junction kept 11 bases outside the gene matches. Germline V gene data show CDR1 as SEHNR and CDR2 as FQNEAQ (reference sequence). The CDR3 runs to 18 residues.

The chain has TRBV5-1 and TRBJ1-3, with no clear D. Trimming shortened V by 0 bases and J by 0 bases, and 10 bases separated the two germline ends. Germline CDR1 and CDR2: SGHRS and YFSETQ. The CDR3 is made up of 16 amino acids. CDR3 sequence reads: CASSLAAVTSGNTIYF. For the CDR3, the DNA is TGCGCCAGCAGCTTGGCTGCGGTAACCTCTGGAAACACCATATATTTT.